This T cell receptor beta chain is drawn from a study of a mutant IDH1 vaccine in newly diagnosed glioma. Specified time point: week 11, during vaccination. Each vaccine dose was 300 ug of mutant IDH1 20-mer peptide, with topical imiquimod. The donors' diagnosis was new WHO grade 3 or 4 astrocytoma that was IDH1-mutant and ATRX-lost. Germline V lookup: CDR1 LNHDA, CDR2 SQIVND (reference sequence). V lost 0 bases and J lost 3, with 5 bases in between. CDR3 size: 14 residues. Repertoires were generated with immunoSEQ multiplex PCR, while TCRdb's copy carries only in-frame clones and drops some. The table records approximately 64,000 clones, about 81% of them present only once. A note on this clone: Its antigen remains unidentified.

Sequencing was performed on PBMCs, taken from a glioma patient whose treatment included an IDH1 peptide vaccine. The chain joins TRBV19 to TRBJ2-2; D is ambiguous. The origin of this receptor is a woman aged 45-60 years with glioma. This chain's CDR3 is CASSIDRDTGELFF. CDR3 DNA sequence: TGTGCCAGTAGTATAGACAGAGACACCGGGGAGCTGTTTTTT. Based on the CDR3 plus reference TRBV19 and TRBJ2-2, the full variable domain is DGGITQSPKYLFRKEGQNVTLSCEQNLNHDAMYWYRQDPGQGLRLIYYSQIVNDFQKGDIAEGYSVSREKKESFPLTVTSAQKNPTAFYLCASSIDRDTGELFFGEGSRLTVL.